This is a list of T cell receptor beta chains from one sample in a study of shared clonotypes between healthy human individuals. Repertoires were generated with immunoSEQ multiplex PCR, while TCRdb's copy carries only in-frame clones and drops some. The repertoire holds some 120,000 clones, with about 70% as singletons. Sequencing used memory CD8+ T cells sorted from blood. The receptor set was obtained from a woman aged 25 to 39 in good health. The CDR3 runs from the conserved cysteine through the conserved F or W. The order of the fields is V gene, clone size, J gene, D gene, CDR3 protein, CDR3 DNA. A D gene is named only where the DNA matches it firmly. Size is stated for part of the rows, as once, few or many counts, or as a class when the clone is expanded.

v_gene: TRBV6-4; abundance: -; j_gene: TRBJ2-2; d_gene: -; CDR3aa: CASSDSAGAGGELFF; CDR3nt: TGTGCCAGCAGTGACTCGGCCGGGGCCGGCGGGGAGCTGTTTTTT
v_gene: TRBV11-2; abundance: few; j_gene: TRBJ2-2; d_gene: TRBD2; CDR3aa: CASSSSGRGGTGELFF; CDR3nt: TGTGCCAGCAGTTCCAGCGGGAGGGGTGGCACCGGGGAGCTGTTTTTT
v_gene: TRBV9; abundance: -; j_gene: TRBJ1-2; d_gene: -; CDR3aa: CASSVSGGGYTF; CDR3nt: TGTGCCAGCAGCGTCAGTGGCGGAGGCTACACCTTC
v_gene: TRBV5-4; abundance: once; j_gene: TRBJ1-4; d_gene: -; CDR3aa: CASSLSGTNEKLFF; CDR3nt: TGTGCCAGCAGCTTATCAGGGACTAATGAAAAACTGTTTTTT
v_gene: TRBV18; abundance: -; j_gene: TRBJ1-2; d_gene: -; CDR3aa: CASSPTGLRVSTPNYGYTF; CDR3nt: TGTGCCAGCTCACCAACTGGGCTGAGGGTATCTACCCCTAACTATGGCTACACCTTC
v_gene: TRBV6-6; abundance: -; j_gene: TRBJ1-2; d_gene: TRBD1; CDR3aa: CASREGQETNGYTF; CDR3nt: TGTGCCAGCAGGGAGGGACAGGAAACCAATGGCTACACCTTC
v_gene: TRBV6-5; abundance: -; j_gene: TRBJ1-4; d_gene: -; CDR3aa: CASSYSVLANEKLFF; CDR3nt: TGTGCCAGCAGCTACAGCGTTTTAGCTAATGAAAAACTGTTTTTT
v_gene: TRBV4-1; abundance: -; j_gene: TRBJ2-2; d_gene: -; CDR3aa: CASSPPRGNTGELFF; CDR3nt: TGCGCCAGCAGCCCTCCGAGGGGGAACACCGGGGAGCTGTTTTTT
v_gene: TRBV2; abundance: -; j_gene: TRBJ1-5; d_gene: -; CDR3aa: CASSVDGAQPYSNQPQHF; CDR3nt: TGTGCCAGCAGTGTTGATGGAGCCCAACCCTATAGCAATCAGCCCCAGCATTTT
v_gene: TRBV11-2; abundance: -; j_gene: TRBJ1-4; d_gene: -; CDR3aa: CASSSLRKTESPTNEKLFF; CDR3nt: TGTGCCAGCAGTTCCCTCCGCAAAACAGAGAGCCCAACTAATGAAAAACTGTTTTTT
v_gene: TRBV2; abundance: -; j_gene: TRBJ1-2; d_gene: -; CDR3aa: CASRDPDKVNYGYTF; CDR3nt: TGTGCCAGCAGAGACCCTGACAAGGTTAACTATGGCTACACCTTC
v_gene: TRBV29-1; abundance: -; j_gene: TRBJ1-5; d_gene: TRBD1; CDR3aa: CSVGQEVHQPQHF; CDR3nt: TGCAGCGTAGGACAGGAGGTGCATCAGCCCCAGCATTTT
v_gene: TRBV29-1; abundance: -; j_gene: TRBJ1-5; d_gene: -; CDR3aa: CSDRWTDYSNQPQHF; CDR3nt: TGCAGCGATAGGTGGACAGATTATAGCAATCAGCCCCAGCATTTT
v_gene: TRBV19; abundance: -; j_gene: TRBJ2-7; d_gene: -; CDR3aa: CASSMVRRSSYEQYF; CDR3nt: TGTGCCAGTAGTATGGTCCGGCGGAGCTCCTACGAGCAGTACTTC
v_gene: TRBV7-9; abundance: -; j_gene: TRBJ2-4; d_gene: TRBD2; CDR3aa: CASSPRAGESKNIQYF; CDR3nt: TGTGCCAGCAGCCCAAGGGCGGGGGAGTCCAAAAACATTCAGTACTTC
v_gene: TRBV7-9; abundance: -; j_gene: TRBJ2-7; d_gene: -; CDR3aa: CASSLGPGAFYEQYF; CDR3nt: TGTGCCAGCAGCTTAGGACCGGGAGCTTTCTACGAGCAGTACTTC
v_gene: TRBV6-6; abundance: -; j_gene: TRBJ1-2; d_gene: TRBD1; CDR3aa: CASSYLGQPGDGYTF; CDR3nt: TGTGCCAGCAGTTACTTGGGACAGCCGGGTGATGGCTACACCTTC
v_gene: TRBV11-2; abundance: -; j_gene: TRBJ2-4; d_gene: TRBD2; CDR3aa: CASSLGREGAKNIQYF; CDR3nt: TGTGCCAGCAGCTTGGGGCGGGAGGGAGCCAAAAACATTCAGTACTTC
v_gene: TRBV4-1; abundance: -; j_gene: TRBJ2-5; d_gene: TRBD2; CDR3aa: CASSPGTSGTETQYF; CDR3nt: TGCGCCAGCAGCCCTGGGACTAGCGGGACAGAGACCCAGTACTTC
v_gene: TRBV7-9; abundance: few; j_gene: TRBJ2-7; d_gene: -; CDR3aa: CASSHPGALSYEQYF; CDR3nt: TGTGCCAGCAGCCACCCTGGGGCTCTTTCCTACGAGCAGTACTTC
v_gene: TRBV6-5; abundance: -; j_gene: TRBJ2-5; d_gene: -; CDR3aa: CASSYEETQYF; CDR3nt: TGTGCCAGCAGTTATGAAGAGACCCAGTACTTC
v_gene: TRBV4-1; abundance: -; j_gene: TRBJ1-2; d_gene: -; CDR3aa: CASSLPERTVYGYTF; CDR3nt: TGCGCCAGCAGCCTACCGGAGAGGACGGTGTATGGCTACACCTTC
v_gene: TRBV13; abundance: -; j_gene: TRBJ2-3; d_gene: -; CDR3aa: CASSLAAETASTDTQYF; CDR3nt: TGTGCCAGCAGCTTAGCTGCGGAAACAGCTAGCACAGATACGCAGTATTTT
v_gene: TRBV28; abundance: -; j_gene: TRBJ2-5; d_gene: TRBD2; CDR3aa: CASSLTLTSLQTQYF; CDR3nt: TGTGCCAGCAGTCTGACACTGACTAGCCTGCAGACCCAGTACTTC
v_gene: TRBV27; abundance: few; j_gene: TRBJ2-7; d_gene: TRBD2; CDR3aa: CASSLPGLAGVDEQYF; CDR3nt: TGTGCCAGCAGTCTGCCGGGACTAGCGGGAGTAGACGAGCAGTACTTC
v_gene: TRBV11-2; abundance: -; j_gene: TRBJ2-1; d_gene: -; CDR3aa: CASSSLTGSEQFF; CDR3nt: TGTGCCAGCAGCTCTCTTACGGGATCTGAGCAGTTCTTC
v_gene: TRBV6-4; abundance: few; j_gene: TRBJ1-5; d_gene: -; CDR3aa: CASSAGGNNQPQHF; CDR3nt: TGTGCCAGCAGCGCCGGGGGGAACAATCAGCCCCAGCATTTT